This is a list of T cell receptor beta chains from one sample in a study of Ad26.COV2.S vaccination and SARS-CoV-2 variants. Repertoires were generated with immunoSEQ multiplex PCR, while TCRdb's copy carries only in-frame clones and drops some. The profile shows fewer than 600,000 clones, 80% to 90% of them singletons. Material: peripheral blood, obtained in a trial of Ad26.COV2.S vaccine versus placebo. The receptors derive from a person aged 18-60 years who received the Ad26.COV2.S COVID-19 vaccine or a placebo. Each CDR3 is given with its conserved first and last residue. A D gene is named only where the DNA matches it firmly. Expanded clones are given a class, and other clones once, few, many or no size at all.

clone_size	v_call	j_call	d_call	cdr3_nt	cdr3_aa
.	TRBV4-3	TRBJ2-2	TRBD1	TGCGCCAGCAGCCAAGATTGGGCGACAGGGATTTTCTCCGGGGAGCTGTTTTTT	CASSQDWATGIFSGELFF
.	TRBV19	TRBJ1-1	TRBD1	TGTGCCAACTCGGACAGGCCGACTGAAGCTTTCTTT	CANSDRPTEAFF
.	TRBV27	TRBJ1-5	.	TGTGCCAGCACCCTTCGGGGTGACAGCTCCAGTAATCAGCCCCAGCATTTT	CASTLRGDSSSNQPQHF
.	TRBV18	TRBJ1-2	TRBD1	TGTGCCAGCTCACCACAGGCTACGAGGCTTGCCGGGACAGGGGGCGACTATGGCTACACCTTC	CASSPQATRLAGTGGDYGYTF
.	TRBV19	TRBJ1-1	.	TGTGCCAGTAAGGCCGGAGGTGGTAGCACTGAAGCTTTCTTT	CASKAGGGSTEAFF
once	TRBV30	TRBJ2-5	TRBD1	TGTGCCTGGAGTGTGACAGGGTTCGGGGAAGAGACCCAGTACTTC	CAWSVTGFGEETQYF
.	TRBV7-8	TRBJ1-5	TRBD1	TGTGCCAGCAGCTTAGGCAGGGGGGAAGGAGGCAATCAGCCCCAGCATTTT	CASSLGRGEGGNQPQHF
.	TRBV5-4	TRBJ2-1	TRBD2	TGTGCCAGCAGCTTGAGGGGACTAGCGGGGGGACATTACTACAATGAGCAGTTCTTC	CASSLRGLAGGHYYNEQFF
.	TRBV19	TRBJ1-6	.	TGTGCCAGTAGTATAGGCGGACTGTGGGGTTCACCCCTCCACTTT	CASSIGGLWGSPLHF
.	TRBV6-5	TRBJ2-3	TRBD1	TGTGCCAGCACCTCGACAGGGGCCACAGATACGCAGTATTTT	CASTSTGATDTQYF
once	TRBV18	TRBJ1-5	.	TGTGCCAGCTCATCTCAACAGCAGCCCCAGCATTTT	CASSSQQQPQHF
.	TRBV2	TRBJ1-6	.	TGTGCCAGCAGTGGGCAAGGGACCTATAATTCACCCCTCCACTTT	CASSGQGTYNSPLHF
.	TRBV10-2	TRBJ2-7	.	TGCGCCAGCAGCCACTCCGGAGCGAAGGGGCCCGGGTGGTACGAGCAGTACTTC	CASSHSGAKGPGWYEQYF
.	TRBV4-3	TRBJ2-1	.	TGCGCCAGCAGCCAAGATTATTTCGGCAGGAGCGGGTACAATGAGCAGTTCTTC	CASSQDYFGRSGYNEQFF
.	TRBV3-1/TRBV3-2	TRBJ2-7	.	TGTGCCAGCAGCCAAGCCTACAGGTCCTCCTACGAGCAGTACTTC	CASSQAYRSSYEQYF
.	TRBV20-1	TRBJ1-3	.	TGCAGTGCTAGCCGAGGAAACACCATATATTTT	CSASRGNTIYF
.	TRBV11-1	TRBJ2-3	.	TGTGCCAGCAGCTCTTTTCGGGGCACAGATACGCAGTATTTT	CASSSFRGTDTQYF
.	TRBV5-1	TRBJ2-7	.	TGCGCCAGCAGCTTGGGGGACCGAGAATCCTACGAGCAGTACTTC	CASSLGDRESYEQYF
.	TRBV6-5	TRBJ2-5	.	TGTGCCAGCATCAGAACTAAACGTGGGGCAGAGACCCAGTACTTC	CASIRTKRGAETQYF
once	TRBV27	TRBJ1-1	.	TGTGCCAGCGGCCACTTGAACACTGAAGCTTTCTTT	CASGHLNTEAFF
.	TRBV19	TRBJ1-1	.	TGTGCCAGTAGTATAACGCAGGGACGAACTGAAGCTTTCTTT	CASSITQGRTEAFF
many	TRBV18	TRBJ2-5	TRBD1	TGTGCCAGCTCTCAACAGGACAGGGGGCAGGTGAAGACCCAGTACTTC	CASSQQDRGQVKTQYF
.	TRBV27	TRBJ1-6	.	TGTGCCAGCAGTTATGGGGCAGGGAGAAATTCACCCCTCCACTTT	CASSYGAGRNSPLHF
.	TRBV10-2	TRBJ2-1	TRBD2	TGCGCCTCCCGGGCGGGGGTCTACAATGAGCAGTTCTTC	CASRAGVYNEQFF
.	TRBV20-1	TRBJ2-1	TRBD2	TGCAGTGCTACTGATAGCGGGGGGCCCTACAATGAGCAGTTCTTC	CSATDSGGPYNEQFF
.	TRBV27	TRBJ2-3	TRBD1	TGTGCCAGCAGTTGGGACAGGGGGCTCACAGATACGCAGTATTTT	CASSWDRGLTDTQYF
few	TRBV9	TRBJ1-1	.	TGTGCCAGCAGCACAGGGACTGGCCTGGACACTGAAGCTTTCTTT	CASSTGTGLDTEAFF
.	TRBV2	TRBJ2-3	.	TGTGCCAGCACTAGGACTCTCGTGGCGAGCACAGATACGCAGTATTTT	CASTRTLVASTDTQYF
.	TRBV29-1	TRBJ1-1	.	TGCAGCGTTGCCGCTGGACAGCTAAACACTGAAGCTTTCTTT	CSVAAGQLNTEAFF
.	TRBV4-1	TRBJ1-5	.	TGCGCCAGCAGCCCCTTGGGCCAGAAACAAAGCAATCAGCCCCAGCATTTT	CASSPLGQKQSNQPQHF
.	TRBV29-1	TRBJ1-3	.	TGCAGCGTTACGGTCTTAAGCTCTGGAAACACCATATATTTT	CSVTVLSSGNTIYF
once	TRBV20-1	TRBJ2-7	.	TGCAGTGCTATTGGATACGAGCAGTACTTC	CSAIGYEQYF
.	TRBV6-2/TRBV6-3	TRBJ2-1	.	TGTGCCAGCAGTTATCACAATGAGCAGTTCTTC	CASSYHNEQFF
once	TRBV7-6	TRBJ2-7	.	TGTGCCAGCAGCGTAGGGGACGAGCAGTACTTC	CASSVGDEQYF
.	TRBV10-3	TRBJ2-5	.	TGTGCCATCAGTGGCCGCACGGTGGGACAATCCTCGCAAGAGACCCAGTACTTC	CAISGRTVGQSSQETQYF
.	TRBV6-1	TRBJ1-3	.	TGTGCCAGCAGTGAAGTAAGGGGCGGAAACACCATATATTTT	CASSEVRGGNTIYF
.	TRBV9	TRBJ2-2	.	TGTGCCAGCAGCCCAACTACCCCAGGACTAAACAGAGCGAACACCGGGGAGCTGTTTTTT	CASSPTTPGLNRANTGELFF
.	TRBV28	TRBJ1-2	TRBD1	TGTGCCAGCAGTTTATCCGGACAGGGATTCAATGGCTACACCTTC	CASSLSGQGFNGYTF
.	TRBV9	TRBJ2-5	.	TGTGCCAGCAGCATTACCGGGGCCCTTTCAGAGACCCAGTACTTC	CASSITGALSETQYF
.	TRBV4-2	TRBJ1-3	.	TGTGCCAGCAGCCAAGTCGGGCGGGTGGAGGGTGGAAACACCATATATTTT	CASSQVGRVEGGNTIYF
.	TRBV5-1	TRBJ2-5	TRBD1	TGCGCCAGCAGCTTTGACAGGGAAGAGACCCAGTACTTC	CASSFDREETQYF
once	TRBV6-1	TRBJ2-7	TRBD1	TGTGCCAGCAGTGAACCCGGGACAGGGGTTTACGAGCAGTACTTC	CASSEPGTGVYEQYF
.	TRBV30	TRBJ1-2	TRBD1	TGTGCCTGGAGTGTGAGACAGGGGGTAACTGGCTACACCTTC	CAWSVRQGVTGYTF
.	TRBV28	TRBJ1-2	TRBD1	TGTGCCAGCAGCGTGGACAGGGGAACCGTCTATGGCTACACCTTC	CASSVDRGTVYGYTF
.	TRBV7-2	TRBJ1-2	.	TGTGCCAGCAGCTTTAAAGGGGGGTATGGAGGCTACACCTTC	CASSFKGGYGGYTF
once	TRBV7-2	TRBJ1-6	TRBD1	TGTGCCAGCAGCTCTAGAAGGACAGGGAGTAATTCACCCCTCCACTTT	CASSSRRTGSNSPLHF
once	TRBV19	TRBJ1-5	.	TGTGCCAGTAGCTGGGAGAGGGGTCAGCCCCAGCATTTT	CASSWERGQPQHF
.	TRBV6-5	TRBJ1-2	.	TGTGCCAGCAGCAAACTGGGACAAAGCAATGGCTACACCTTC	CASSKLGQSNGYTF
.	TRBV6-5	TRBJ2-5	TRBD1	TGTGCCACCGGGACAGGGGTCCAAGAGACCCAGTACTTC	CATGTGVQETQYF
once	TRBV6-5	TRBJ1-6	.	TGTGCCAGCAGTTACTCGAACGGCCCATTAAAGGCACCCCTCCACTTT	CASSYSNGPLKAPLHF
.	TRBV29-1	TRBJ2-5	.	TGCAGCGCCAAGGCCAGGGCCGGAGAGACCCAGTACTTC	CSAKARAGETQYF
.	TRBV7-8	TRBJ2-5	TRBD1	TGTGCCAGCAGCTTAGCGGTCAGGGGGCAGAAGGACTTC	CASSLAVRGQKDF
.	TRBV7-8	TRBJ2-1	.	TGTGCCAGCAGCAGAGAGGCAGGGTACAATGAGCAGTTCTTC	CASSREAGYNEQFF